This TCR beta chain was obtained from a study of identical twins. In its sample, this clonotype was seen many times. MiXCR, run by TCRdb on the 5' RACE reads, gives a single entry per CDR3 protein. The sample has about 220,000 distinct CDR3 sequences; about 6.7% are singletons. The CDR3 is 12 amino acids. The V gene lost 2 bases and the J gene lost 4 bases, with 3 bases spanning the gap. These sequences were also reported in another study, on T cells expressing NK-cell markers. This second report adds: As a fraction of CD8+ T cells, dominant NKG2C+ clonotypes reached about 1.0-7.0% in six donors.

The rearrangement uses TRBV12-3 or TRBV12-4 and TRBJ2-1; D call uncertain. Specimen: CD8+ T cells sorted from blood. The sequence was obtained from a woman aged 18-29 years in good health. Here the CDR3 reads CASSLLYNEQFF. The CDR3 DNA reads as TGTGCCAGCAGTTTATTATACAATGAGCAGTTCTTC.